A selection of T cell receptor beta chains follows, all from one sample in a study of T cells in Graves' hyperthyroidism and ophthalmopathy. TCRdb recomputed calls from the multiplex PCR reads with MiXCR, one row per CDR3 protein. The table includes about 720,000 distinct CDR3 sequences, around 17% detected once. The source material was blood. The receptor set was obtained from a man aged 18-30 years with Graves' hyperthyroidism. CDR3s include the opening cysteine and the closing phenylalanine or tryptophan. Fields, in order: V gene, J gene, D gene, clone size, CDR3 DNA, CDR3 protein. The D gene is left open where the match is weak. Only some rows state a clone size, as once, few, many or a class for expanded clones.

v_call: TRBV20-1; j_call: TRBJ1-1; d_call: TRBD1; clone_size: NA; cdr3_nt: TGCAGTGCCAGAAAGAAGGGGGCAGAGAACACTGAAGCTTTCTTT; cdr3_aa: CSARKKGAENTEAFF
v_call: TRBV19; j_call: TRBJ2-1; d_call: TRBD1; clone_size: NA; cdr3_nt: TGTGCCAGTAGTCCCCCGGGACAGGGACACAATGAGCAGTTCTTC; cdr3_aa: CASSPPGQGHNEQFF
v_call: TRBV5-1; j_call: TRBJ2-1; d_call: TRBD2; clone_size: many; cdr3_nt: TGCGCCAGCAGCCCGGACGGACTAGCGAGAGCCTACAATGAGCAGTTCTTC; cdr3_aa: CASSPDGLARAYNEQFF
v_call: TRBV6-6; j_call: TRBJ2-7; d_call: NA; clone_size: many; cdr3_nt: TGTGCCAGCAGTTACGACAGGAAAACCTACGAGCAGTACTTC; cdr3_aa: CASSYDRKTYEQYF
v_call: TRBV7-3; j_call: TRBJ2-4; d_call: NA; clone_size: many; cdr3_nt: TGTGCCAGCAGCGAGGGACTAGCCAAAAACATTCAGTACTTC; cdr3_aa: CASSEGLAKNIQYF
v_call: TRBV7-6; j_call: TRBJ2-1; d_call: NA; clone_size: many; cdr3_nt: TGTGCCAGCAGCACCTTCCCGGCAGAACTGTACAATGAGCAGTTCTTC; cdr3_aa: CASSTFPAELYNEQFF
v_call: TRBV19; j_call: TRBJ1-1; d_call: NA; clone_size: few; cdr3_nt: TGTGCCAGTAGTGGAGGTATCACTGAAGCTTTCTTT; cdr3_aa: CASSGGITEAFF
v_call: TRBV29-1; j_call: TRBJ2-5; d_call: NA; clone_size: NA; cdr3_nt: TGCAGCGTTGGGCTTGGGCTAGCAAGACGGGAGACCCAGTACTTC; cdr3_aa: CSVGLGLARRETQYF
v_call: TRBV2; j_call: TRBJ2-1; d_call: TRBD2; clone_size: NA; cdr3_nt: TGTGCCAGCAGGACGGGGGGACTAGCGGGATACAATGAGCAGTTCTTC; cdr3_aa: CASRTGGLAGYNEQFF
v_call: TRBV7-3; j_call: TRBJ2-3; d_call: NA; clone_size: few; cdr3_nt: TGTGCCAGCAGCTTGGGACCCCTTGTTGATACGCAGTATTTT; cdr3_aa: CASSLGPLVDTQYF
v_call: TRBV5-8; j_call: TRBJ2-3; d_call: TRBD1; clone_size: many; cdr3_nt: TGTGCCAGCAGCTTGGGACAGGGGGGTAGCACAGATACGCAGTATTTT; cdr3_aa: CASSLGQGGSTDTQYF
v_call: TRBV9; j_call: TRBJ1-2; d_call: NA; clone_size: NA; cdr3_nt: TGTGCCAGCAGCCCCACAGGAGGGGACTATGGCTACACCTTC; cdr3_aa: CASSPTGGDYGYTF
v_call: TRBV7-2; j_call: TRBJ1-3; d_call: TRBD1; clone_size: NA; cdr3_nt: TGTGCCAGCAGCTTTTCCGGGACAGCTCACTCTGGAAACACCATATATTTT; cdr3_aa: CASSFSGTAHSGNTIYF
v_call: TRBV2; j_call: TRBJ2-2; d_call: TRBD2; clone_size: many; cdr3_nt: TGTGCCAGCAGTGATTCTCGACTAGCGGGATTCACCGGGGAGCTGTTTTTT; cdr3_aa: CASSDSRLAGFTGELFF
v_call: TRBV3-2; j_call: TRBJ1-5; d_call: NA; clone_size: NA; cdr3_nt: TGTGCCAGCAGCCCTTGGACAGGACCGAATAGCAATCAGCCCCAGCATTTT; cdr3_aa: CASSPWTGPNSNQPQHF
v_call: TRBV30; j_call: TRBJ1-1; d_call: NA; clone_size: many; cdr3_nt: TGTGCCTGGAGTTTCCTCACCGGGCTAAACACTGAAGCTTTCTTT; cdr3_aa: CAWSFLTGLNTEAFF
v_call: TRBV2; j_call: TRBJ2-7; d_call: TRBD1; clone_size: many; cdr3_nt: TGTGCCAGCAGTGAAGGGGACAGGGGGATGTACGAGCAGTACTTC; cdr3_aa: CASSEGDRGMYEQYF